This entry concerns a single T cell receptor (beta chain). Its antigen is unidentified. This table comes from immunoSEQ multiplex PCR, and its TCRdb copy is limited to in-frame clones, with some not included. The data show over 35,000 clones, 74% seen once. Germline CDR1 is SNHLY and CDR2 is FYNNEI. The CDR3 length is 15 residues. Trimming removed 6 bases from V and 2 bases from J; junction bases left unmatched: 9. The data stem from a study of OX40 agonist ivuxolimab in advanced cancers. At the level of the study: Dose-escalation patients suffered from hepatocellular carcinoma, melanoma, renal cell or head and neck cancer. General observations from the study: There were also nonresponders showing low normalized T-cell clonal expansion. Among the least clonally expanded were partial responders at 0.1-3.0 mg/kg. By week 6 at 0.1 to 3.0 mg/kg, blood CD4+ and CD8+ T cells had expanded clonally.

The source material was CD4+ or CD8+ T cells sorted from blood, sampled in a trial of the OX40 agonist ivuxolimab. The clonotype comes from an adult with an advanced solid tumor such as melanoma, head and neck, liver or kidney cancer. The chain couples TRBV2 to TRBJ1-1; 7 positions match TRBD1. The CDR3 here is CASRKQGNVNTEAFF. The CDR3 region has the DNA TGTGCCAGCAGAAAACAGGGGAATGTCAACACTGAAGCTTTCTTT.